The rows below give T cell receptor beta chains drawn from one sample of a study of T cell responses to AZD1222 COVID-19 vaccine. Sequencing used immunoSEQ multiplex PCR; TCRdb keeps in-frame clones, though not all of them. The sample includes 180,000 or so clones, about 90% of them seen just once. The sequencing here drew on peripheral blood, taken 28 days after the second AZD1222 dose. The receptors originated from an adult who received the AZD1222 COVID-19 vaccine. Both conserved end residues are part of each CDR3. A D gene is named only where the DNA matches it firmly. Rows give clone size only sometimes, using once, few, many, or a class for an expanded clone.

v_call,clone_size,j_call,d_call,cdr3_nt,cdr3_aa
TRBV27,NA,TRBJ1-2,NA,TGTGCCAGCAGTTCGCAGAGTAACTATGGCTACACCTTC,CASSSQSNYGYTF
TRBV7-9,NA,TRBJ1-1,TRBD1,TGTGCCAGCAGCCCTACAGGGGCCGTGAACACTGAAGCTTTCTTT,CASSPTGAVNTEAFF
TRBV3-1/TRBV3-2,NA,TRBJ1-5,NA,TGTGCCAGCAGCCACCAGAGCAATCAGCCCCAGCATTTT,CASSHQSNQPQHF
TRBV10-3,NA,TRBJ1-2,NA,TGTGCCATCACCGTACAGGCTAACTATGGCTACACCTTC,CAITVQANYGYTF
TRBV7-2,NA,TRBJ2-1,NA,TGTGCCAGCAGCTTGAACGGGGGCTCCTACAATGAGCAGTTCTTC,CASSLNGGSYNEQFF
TRBV20-1,few,TRBJ2-3,TRBD2,TGCAGTGCTAGTGGCGGGGGGCACACAGATACGCAGTATTTT,CSASGGGHTDTQYF
TRBV3-1/TRBV3-2,NA,TRBJ2-5,NA,TGTGCCAGCAGCCAAGATCTTGGGGCAGCACTGTACCAAGAGACCCAGTACTTC,CASSQDLGAALYQETQYF
TRBV11-3,NA,TRBJ1-1,NA,TGTGCCAGCAGCATCGGGGGCGGTGGAACTGAAGCTTTCTTT,CASSIGGGGTEAFF
TRBV28,NA,TRBJ1-6,TRBD1,TGTGCCAGCATGATACAGGGGTCCTATAATTCACCCCTCCACTTT,CASMIQGSYNSPLHF
TRBV2,NA,TRBJ2-1,TRBD1,TGTGCCAGCAGAACGGGACAGGGGTTCTACAATGAGCAGTTCTTC,CASRTGQGFYNEQFF
TRBV19,once,TRBJ2-7,NA,TGTGCCAGTGCCCGGGGGCTTGTAAACTCCTACGAGCAGTACTTC,CASARGLVNSYEQYF
TRBV12-3/TRBV12-4,NA,TRBJ2-5,NA,TGTGCCAGCAGAGGAACTCAACCCGAGACCCAGTACTTC,CASRGTQPETQYF
TRBV28,NA,TRBJ2-4,TRBD2,TGTGCCAGCAGCCGGGGGGGGATCCTACCCGGCATTCAGTACTTC,CASSRGGILPGIQYF
TRBV7-2,NA,TRBJ1-1,NA,TGTGCCAGCAGTTCCTCCACGGCGAACACTGAAGCTTTCTTT,CASSSSTANTEAFF
TRBV19,once,TRBJ2-3,TRBD2,TGTGCCAGTAGTATAACGACTAGCGGGGGTGCAGATACGCAGTATTTT,CASSITTSGGADTQYF
TRBV19,NA,TRBJ1-5,NA,TGTGCCAGTAGTATATCGGGGCGTAGGGTGGATCAGCCCCAGCATTTT,CASSISGRRVDQPQHF
TRBV15,NA,TRBJ1-6,TRBD1,TGTGCCACCAGGCCTACAGGGGGCGGTAATTCACCCCTCCACTTT,CATRPTGGGNSPLHF
TRBV4-1,NA,TRBJ1-2,NA,TGCGCCAGCAGCCAACCCGGGACGAACTATGGCTACACCTTC,CASSQPGTNYGYTF